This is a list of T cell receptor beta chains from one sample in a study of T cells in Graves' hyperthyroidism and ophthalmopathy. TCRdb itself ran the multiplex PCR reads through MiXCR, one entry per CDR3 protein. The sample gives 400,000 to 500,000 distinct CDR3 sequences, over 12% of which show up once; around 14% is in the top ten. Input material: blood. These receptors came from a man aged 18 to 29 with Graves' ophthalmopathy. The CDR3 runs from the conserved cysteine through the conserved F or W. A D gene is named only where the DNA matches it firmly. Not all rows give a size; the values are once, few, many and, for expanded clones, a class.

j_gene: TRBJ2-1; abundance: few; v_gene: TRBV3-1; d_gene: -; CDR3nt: TGTGCCAGCAGCCAAACCTTGGGGATCCACTACAATGAGCAGTTCTTC; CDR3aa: CASSQTLGIHYNEQFF
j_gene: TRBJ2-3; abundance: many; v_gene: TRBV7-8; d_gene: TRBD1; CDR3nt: TGTGCCAGCTTCGGGACAGCTAGCACAGATACGCAGTATTTT; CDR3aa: CASFGTASTDTQYF
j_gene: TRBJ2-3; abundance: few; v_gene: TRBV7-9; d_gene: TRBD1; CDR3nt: TGTGCCAGCAGCTTAGTTCCTGGTAAGACAGGGGATACGGATACGCAGTATTTT; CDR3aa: CASSLVPGKTGDTDTQYF
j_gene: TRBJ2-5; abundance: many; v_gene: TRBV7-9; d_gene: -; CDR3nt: TGTGCCAGCAGCTTAGATGTCAGGTATCGGGAGACCCAGTACTTC; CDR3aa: CASSLDVRYRETQYF
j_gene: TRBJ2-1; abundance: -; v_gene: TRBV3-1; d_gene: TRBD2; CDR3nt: TGTGCCAGCAGCCGGGGGAGCGGGGGCTCCTCCTACAATGAGCAGTTCTTC; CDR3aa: CASSRGSGGSSYNEQFF
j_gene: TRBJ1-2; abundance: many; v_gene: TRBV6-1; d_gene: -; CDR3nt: TGTGCCAGCAATGAGGGAGGGTGGGGTGGCTACACCTTC; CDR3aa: CASNEGGWGGYTF
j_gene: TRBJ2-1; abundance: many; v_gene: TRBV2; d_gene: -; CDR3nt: TGTGCCAGCAGGGATACAGGGAGCAATGAGCAGTTCTTC; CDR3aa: CASRDTGSNEQFF
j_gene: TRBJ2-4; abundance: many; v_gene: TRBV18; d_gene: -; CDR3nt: TGTGCCAGCTCCCCACGAGGAGGGGACCAAAACATTCAGTACTTC; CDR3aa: CASSPRGGDQNIQYF
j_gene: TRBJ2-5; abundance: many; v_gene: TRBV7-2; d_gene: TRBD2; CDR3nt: TGTGCCAGCAGCCCGAGCGGGAGGGTAGAGACCCAGTACTTC; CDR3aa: CASSPSGRVETQYF
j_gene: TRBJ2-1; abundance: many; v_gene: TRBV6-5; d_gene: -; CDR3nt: TGTGCCAGCAGTTATGGGGGGCCGCGACTCTGGCCCTACAATGAGCAGTTCTTC; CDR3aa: CASSYGGPRLWPYNEQFF
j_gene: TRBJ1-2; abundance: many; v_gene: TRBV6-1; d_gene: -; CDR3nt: TGTGCCAGCAGCCCTCGGTCGCTCTATGGCTACACCTTC; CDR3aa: CASSPRSLYGYTF
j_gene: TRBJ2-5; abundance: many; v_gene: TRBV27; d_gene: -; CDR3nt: TGTGCCAGCAGTTTAAAGCCACAAGAGACCCAGTACTTC; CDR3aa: CASSLKPQETQYF
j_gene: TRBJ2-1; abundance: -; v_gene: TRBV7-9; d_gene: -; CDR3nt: TGTGCCGCGGGGTCAAGCTCCTACAATGAGCAGTTCTTC; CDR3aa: CAAGSSSYNEQFF
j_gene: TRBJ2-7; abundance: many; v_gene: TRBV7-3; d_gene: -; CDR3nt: TGTGCCAGCAGCTTAACCGGACAGACCTACGAGCAGTACTTC; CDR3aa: CASSLTGQTYEQYF
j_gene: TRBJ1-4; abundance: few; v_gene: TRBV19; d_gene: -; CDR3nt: TGTGCCAGTAGCTCCGTACCGGCGGCCAAACGGGAAAAACTGTTTTTT; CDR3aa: CASSSVPAAKREKLFF
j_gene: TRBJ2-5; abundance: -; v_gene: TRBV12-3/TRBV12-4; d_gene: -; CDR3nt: TGTGCCAGCAGCAATTCTGAGACCCAGTACTTC; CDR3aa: CASSNSETQYF
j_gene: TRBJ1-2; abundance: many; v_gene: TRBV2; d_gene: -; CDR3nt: TGTGCCAGCAAGACACAAGGCTATGGCTACACCTTC; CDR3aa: CASKTQGYGYTF
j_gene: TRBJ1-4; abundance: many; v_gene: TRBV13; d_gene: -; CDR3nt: TGTGCCAGCAGCCACCCAGGTGAAAAACTGTTTTTT; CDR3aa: CASSHPGEKLFF
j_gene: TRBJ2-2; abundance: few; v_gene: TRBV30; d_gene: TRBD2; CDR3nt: TGTGCCTGGAGCCGGGGACTAGCGGAGCCAGAGAACACCGGGGAGCTGTTTTTT; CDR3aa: CAWSRGLAEPENTGELFF
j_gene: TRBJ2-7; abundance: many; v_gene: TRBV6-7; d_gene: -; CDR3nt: TGTGCCAGCAGGGGTGTCTACGAGCAGTACTTC; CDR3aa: CASRGVYEQYF
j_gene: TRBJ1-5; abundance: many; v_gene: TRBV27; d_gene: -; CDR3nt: TGTGCCACCCAGGAAGGGGCCTATCAGCCCCAGCATTTT; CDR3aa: CATQEGAYQPQHF
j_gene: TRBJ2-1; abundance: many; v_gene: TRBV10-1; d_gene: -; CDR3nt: TGCGCCAGCAGTGAGTCCGGCTACTCAAATGAGCAGTTCTTC; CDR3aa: CASSESGYSNEQFF
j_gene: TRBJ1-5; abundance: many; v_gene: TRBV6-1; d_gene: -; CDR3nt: TGTGCCAGCAGGACCCCAGGGTATAGTGGTCAGCCCCAGCATTTT; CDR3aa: CASRTPGYSGQPQHF
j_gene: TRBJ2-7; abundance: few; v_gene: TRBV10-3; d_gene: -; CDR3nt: TGTGCCATCAGTACCGGGCCACACTACGAGCAGTACTTC; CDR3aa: CAISTGPHYEQYF
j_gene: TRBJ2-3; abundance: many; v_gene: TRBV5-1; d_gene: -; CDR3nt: TGCGCCAGCAGCTTGGCCCCGACAGTTAGCACAGATACGCAGTATTTT; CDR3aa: CASSLAPTVSTDTQYF
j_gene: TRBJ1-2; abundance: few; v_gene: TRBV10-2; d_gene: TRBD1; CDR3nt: TGCGCCAGCCGGAGGGGTAACAGGGGCGCCACAATCTATGGCTACACCTTC; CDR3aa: CASRRGNRGATIYGYTF
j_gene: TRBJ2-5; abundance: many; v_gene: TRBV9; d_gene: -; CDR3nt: TGTGCCAGCAGCGTAGGACGGGGGGCAGGGAGAGGACAAGAGACCCAGTACTTC; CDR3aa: CASSVGRGAGRGQETQYF
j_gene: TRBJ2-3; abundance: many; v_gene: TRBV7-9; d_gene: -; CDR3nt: TGTGCCAGCAGCTTAGACGTCGGGGGCACAGATACGCAGTATTTT; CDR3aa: CASSLDVGGTDTQYF
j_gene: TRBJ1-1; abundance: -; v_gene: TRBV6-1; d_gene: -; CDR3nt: TGTGCCAGCAGAACCCGGACAGCGAACACTGAAGCTTTCTTT; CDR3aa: CASRTRTANTEAFF
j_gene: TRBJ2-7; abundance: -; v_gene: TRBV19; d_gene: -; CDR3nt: TGTGCCAGTAGTGACCAGACAGCCATCTACGAGCAGTACTTC; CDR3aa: CASSDQTAIYEQYF
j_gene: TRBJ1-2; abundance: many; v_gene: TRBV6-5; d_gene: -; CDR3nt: TGTGCCAGCAGTTACTCTGGCGGGCAGAACTATGGCTACACCTTC; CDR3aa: CASSYSGGQNYGYTF
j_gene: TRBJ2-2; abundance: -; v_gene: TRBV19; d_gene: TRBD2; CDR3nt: TGTGCCAGTAGTATAGCTGAGGCGAGCGGGAGTACCGGGGAGCTGTTTTTT; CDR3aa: CASSIAEASGSTGELFF
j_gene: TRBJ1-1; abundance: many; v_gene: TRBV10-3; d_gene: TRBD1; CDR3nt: TGTGCCGTACAGGGACAGCAGAACACTGAAGCTTTCTTT; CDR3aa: CAVQGQQNTEAFF
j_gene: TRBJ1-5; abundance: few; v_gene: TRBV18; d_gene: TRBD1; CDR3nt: TGTGCCAGCTCACTTTCCAAAGACAGGGTTGGCCAGCCCCAGCATTTT; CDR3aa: CASSLSKDRVGQPQHF
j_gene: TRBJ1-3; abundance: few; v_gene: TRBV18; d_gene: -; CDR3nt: TGTGCCAGCTCACTCGGGGGTGGACTCTCAGGAAACACCATATATTTT; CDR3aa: CASSLGGGLSGNTIYF
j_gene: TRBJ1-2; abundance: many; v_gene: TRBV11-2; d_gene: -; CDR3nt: TGTGCCAGCAGCCCGATTGCGAATGGTGGCTACACCTTC; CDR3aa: CASSPIANGGYTF
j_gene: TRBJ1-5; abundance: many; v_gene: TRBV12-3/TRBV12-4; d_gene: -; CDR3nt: TGTGCCAGCAGTAAAACGGACGGCGGTCAGCCCCAGCATTTT; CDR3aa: CASSKTDGGQPQHF
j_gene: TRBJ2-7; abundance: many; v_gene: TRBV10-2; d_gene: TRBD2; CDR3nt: TGCGCCAGCAGTGTGGCTAGCGGCTCTTACGAGCAGTACTTC; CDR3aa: CASSVASGSYEQYF
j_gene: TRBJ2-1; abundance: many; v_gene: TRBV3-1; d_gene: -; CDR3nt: TGTGCCAGCGGAGGCGACCTGAGCGATGAGCAGTTCTTC; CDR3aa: CASGGDLSDEQFF
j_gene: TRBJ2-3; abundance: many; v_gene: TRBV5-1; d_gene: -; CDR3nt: TGTGCCAGCAGCTTAGGGGGCACAGATACGCAGTATTTT; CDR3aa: CASSLGGTDTQYF
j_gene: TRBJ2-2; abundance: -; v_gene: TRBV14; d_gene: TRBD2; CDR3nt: TGTGCCAGCGGGGGACTAGCGGGACTGAACACCGGGGAGCTGTTTTTT; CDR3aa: CASGGLAGLNTGELFF